These 24 T cell receptor beta chains originate from one sample sequenced in a study of blood T cell repertoires in COVID-19. Assay: immunoSEQ multiplex PCR; the TCRdb copy retains only in-frame clones and omits some. The data show approximately 150,000 clones, approximately 80% seen once. The material sequenced was peripheral blood. The receptor set was obtained from a man in his 70s who had recovered from COVID-19.

The V call is TRBV2, the J call TRBJ1-2, with 9 nucleotides matching TRBD1. The CDR3 has 13 amino acids. Trimming took 6 bases from V and 8 from J; bases not matched to a gene: 7. The germline CDR1 and CDR2 sequences are SNHLY and FYNNEI. In nucleotides, the CDR3 is TGTGCCAGCAGGTACGGACAGGGGTACGGCTACACCTTC. The encoded protein is CASRYGQGYGYTF.

The chain carries TRBV5-1 and TRBJ2-7; tentative D call: TRBD1 (6 bases). V shed 3 bases and J shed 2 bases, with 12 bases lying between them. CDR1 and CDR2 from the germline V gene are SGHRS and YFSETQ. The CDR3 spans 14 residues. In DNA form, the CDR3 reads TGCGCCAGCAGCTCGGGACACGCCACCTACGAGCAGTACTTC. Translation: CASSSGHATYEQYF.

The chain carries TRBV6-1 and TRBJ1-5; D unclear. Germline V gives CDR1 MNHNS, CDR2 SASEGT. Trimming stripped 2 bases from V and 6 bases from J, with 11 bases between. CDR3 length equals 14 residues. CDR3 sequence reads: CASSELGLGQPQHF. CDR3 DNA sequence: TGTGCCAGCAGTGAACTAGGACTGGGTCAGCCCCAGCATTTT.

The chain is built from TRBV5-1 and TRBJ2-7, with D unresolved. Germline loops: CDR1 SGHRS, CDR2 YFSETQ. Trimming took off 0 bases at V and 1 base at J, with 8 bases between the two ends. The CDR3 is 14 amino acids. The CDR3 nucleotides read TGCGCCAGCAGCTTGGCCCCAGGATCCTACGAGCAGTACTTC. Its translation is CASSLAPGSYEQYF.

V and J are TRBV19 and TRBJ1-5; D uncertain. The CDR3 totals 18 residues. Germline V gene lookup returns CDR1 LNHDA and CDR2 SQIVND (reference sequence). The germline V and J ends were trimmed by 1 base and 0 bases, with 16 bases remaining between them. CDR3 sequence: CASSIGSPLRYSNQPQHF. CDR3 nucleotides: TGTGCCAGTAGTATAGGCTCCCCCTTGAGGTATAGCAATCAGCCCCAGCATTTT.

The rearrangement uses TRBV30 and TRBJ2-1; a weak D match, TRBD1 (7 bases). The CDR3 sequence is 13 residues long. V lost 7 bases, J lost 6 bases, and 16 bases lay in between. Germline lookup yields CDR1 GTSNPN and CDR2 SVGIG (reference sequence). The CDR3: CAFTGAGGNEQFF. In DNA, the CDR3 is TGTGCCTTTACAGGGGCCGGGGGCAATGAGCAGTTCTTC.

The chain employs TRBV7-2 and TRBJ2-1, with unresolved D. The CDR3 sequence is 13 residues long. The germline CDR1 and CDR2 sequences are SGHTA and FQGNSA. Trimming removed 1 base at V and 7 bases at J, with 8 bases between. CDR3: CASSLVHENEQFF. Written as DNA, the CDR3 is TGTGCCAGCAGCTTAGTCCACGAGAATGAGCAGTTCTTC.

The chain couples TRBV6-2 or TRBV6-3 to TRBJ1-2, with 7 bases aligning to TRBD1. The CDR3 totals 15 residues. J lost 2 bases, V lost 5 bases, and 8 bases had no gene match. Germline-derived CDR1 and CDR2 are MNHEY and SVGEGT. This CDR3 is CASSGRQGSNYGYTF. The CDR3 nucleotides are TGTGCCAGCAGTGGAAGACAGGGATCGAACTATGGCTACACCTTC.

This chain connects TRBV14 to TRBJ2-7; D is ambiguous. The CDR3 is made up of 16 amino acids. Germline V gene lookup returns CDR1 SGHDN and CDR2 FVKESK. Trimming shortened V by 2 bases and J by 2 bases, and 16 bases separated the two germline ends. The CDR3 loop is CASSQFPASGAYEQYF. In DNA, the CDR3 is TGTGCCAGCAGCCAATTTCCGGCTAGTGGTGCCTACGAGCAGTACTTC.

The chain employs TRBV20-1 and TRBJ2-7; weak D call: TRBD1 (6 bases). The length of the CDR3 is 11 residues. Germline lookup yields CDR1 DFQATT and CDR2 SNEGSKA (reference sequence). V was clipped by 5 bases and J by 6 bases, with 11 bases between them. Here the CDR3 DNA reads TGCAGTGCTTGGACAGAGCTCGAGCAGTACTTC. Protein sequence: CSAWTELEQYF.

Concerning this clone itself: The sample has other DNA sequences that encode this CDR3 too. The CDR3 loop is CASSQASGNTGELFF. CDR3 nucleotide sequence: TGTGCCAGCAGCCAAGCCAGTGGGAACACCGGGGAGCTGTTTTTT. The chain joins TRBV3-1 (or the pseudogene TRBV3-2) to TRBJ2-2; D not resolved. The CDR3 totals 15 residues. V lost 1 base to trimming and J lost 1 base, with 7 bases between them. Germline CDR1 LGHDT, CDR2 YNNKEL (reference sequence).

The rearrangement uses TRBV7-9 and TRBJ2-5; D is unclear. The CDR3 contains 15 residues. The germline V gene encodes CDR1 SEHNR and CDR2 FQNEAQ (reference sequence). Trimming left V 5 bases short and J 5 bases short, with 18 bases between. This CDR3 reads CASSTKPRSGETQYF. The CDR3 DNA follows: TGTGCCAGCAGCACCAAGCCCAGGTCTGGGGAGACCCAGTACTTC.

The chain is built from TRBV20-1 and TRBJ1-2; 8 bases fit TRBD1. The CDR3 is made up of 12 amino acids. Trimming at V came to 3 bases and at J to 4 bases, leaving 1 base not matched to a gene. The germline V gene encodes CDR1 DFQATT and CDR2 SNEGSKA (reference sequence). The CDR3 protein is CSASGQGYGYTF. The CDR3 bases are TGCAGTGCTAGTGGACAGGGCTATGGCTACACCTTC.

This clone has only a few counts. The chain recombines TRBV21-1 with TRBJ2-7; TRBD1, as called in the table, went unchecked against the DNA. TRBV21-1 is a pseudogene. The CDR3 sequence is 22 residues long. The chain's CDR3 is CASSYKHETGPKGGKKSYEQYF. The DNA of the CDR3 is TGTGCCAGCAGTTATAAGCATGAGACAGGGCCAAAGGGGGGAAAGAAATCCTACGAGCAGTACTTC.

This chain uses TRBV29-1 with TRBJ2-3, with a possible D match to TRBD2 (6 bases). CDR3 size: 14 residues. The germline V gene has CDR1 SQVTM and CDR2 ANQGSEA. Trimming removed 4 bases from V and 4 bases from J, with 15 bases in between. The CDR3 coding sequence is TGCAGCGTTGGCGTACGGGAGTCCGCAGATACGCAGTATTTT. Translated, it gives CSVGVRESADTQYF.

The count of this clone is one. This rearrangement joins TRBV11-2 to TRBJ2-1; D gene uncertain. Germline V gene data show CDR1 as SGHAT and CDR2 as FQNNGV. This CDR3 comprises 13 residues. The V end lost 0 bases, the J end lost 9 bases, and 9 bases lay between the germline ends. CDR3 DNA sequence: TGTGCCAGCAGCTTAGATTTTCCCTCTGAGCAGTTCTTC. Translation: CASSLDFPSEQFF.

The rearrangement links TRBV5-4 to TRBJ1-4, with a possible D match to TRBD1 (5 bases). This CDR3 has 16 residues. Germline CDR1 SGHNT, CDR2 YYREEE (reference sequence). V was shortened by 2 bases and J by 3 bases, with 14 bases between the two germline ends. CDR3 nucleotide sequence: TGTGCCAGCAGCTTCCAGGGCGGCGTGGCTAATGAAAAACTGTTTTTT. This gives the protein CASSFQGGVANEKLFF.

The gene calls are TRBV15 and TRBJ2-7; 8 bases align to TRBD2. The CDR3 is 13 amino acids. From germline, CDR1 is LNHNV and CDR2 YYDKDF (reference sequence). Germline trimming cut 6 bases from V and 5 bases from J; bases unmatched to any gene: 6. The CDR3 here is CATRGSGNDEQYF. The DNA of the CDR3 is TGTGCCACCAGGGGTAGCGGGAACGACGAGCAGTACTTC. The full variable domain, completed using reference TRBV15 and TRBJ2-7, is DAMVIQNPRYQVTQFGKPVTLSCSQTLNHNVMYWYQQKSSQAPKLLFHYYDKDFNNEADTPDNFQSRRPNTSFCFLDIRSPGLGDTAMYLCATRGSGNDEQYFGPGTRLTVT.

This chain uses TRBV5-5 with TRBJ1-2, with TRBD1 matching over 9 bases. The CDR3 has 12 residues. V lost 4 bases to trimming and J lost 12 bases; unmatched junction nucleotides: 7. Germline V lookup: CDR1 SGHKS, CDR2 YYEKEE (reference sequence). The chain's CDR3 is CASSIRDRAHTF. CDR3 DNA sequence: TGTGCCAGCAGCATCCGGGACAGGGCCCACACCTTC.

The chain couples TRBV7-8 to TRBJ1-1, with 9 bases matching TRBD1. Germline lookup yields CDR1 SGHVS and CDR2 FQNEAQ. Losses at the gene ends were 5 bases for V and 1 base for J; bases not matched to a gene: 8. CDR3 length: 16 residues. This CDR3 reads CASSPRTGATNTEAFF. The CDR3, as DNA: TGTGCCAGCAGCCCTAGGACAGGGGCTACGAACACTGAAGCTTTCTTT.

This chain uses TRBV6-1 with TRBJ2-7; 11 nucleotides match TRBD2. Germline CDR1 MNHNS, CDR2 SASEGT. Losses at the gene ends were 3 bases for V and 3 bases for J; bases not matched to a gene: 7. The CDR3 is 16 residues long. The CDR3 loop is CASSERKLAGDYEQYF. In DNA, the CDR3 is TGTGCCAGCAGTGAGCGAAAACTAGCGGGAGACTACGAGCAGTACTTC.

This clone was counted ten times or more. The chain joins TRBV7-8 to TRBJ1-4, with D possibly being TRBD1 (6 bases). Trimming removed 5 bases at V and 0 bases at J, with 10 bases between. Germline V gene sequence: CDR1 SGHVS, CDR2 FQNEAQ. This CDR3 contains 15 residues. The CDR3 protein is CASSPYRATNEKLFF. CDR3 nucleotide sequence: TGTGCCAGCAGCCCGTACAGGGCAACTAATGAAAAACTGTTTTTT.

The chain has TRBV7-2 and TRBJ2-6, with TRBD2 matching over 12 bases. J gave up 0 bases and V 5 bases, and 5 bases lay outside the gene matches. From germline, CDR1 is SGHTA and CDR2 FQGNSA. This CDR3 is built from 18 residues. DNA for the CDR3: TGTGCCAGCAGCGCGACTAGCGGGAGTTTCTCTGGGGCCAACGTCCTGACTTTC. This gives the protein CASSATSGSFSGANVLTF.

This clone was seen only a few times. J is TRBJ1-5 and V is TRBV28, with TRBD1 matching 8 bases. Germline CDR1 MDHEN, CDR2 SYDVKM. Losses at the gene ends were 4 bases for V and 6 bases for J; bases not matched to a gene: 5. This CDR3 is 14 amino acids long. The CDR3 nucleotides are TGTGCCAGCAGTTCAGGACAGGGAGGTCAGCCCCAGCATTTT. Protein sequence: CASSSGQGGQPQHF.